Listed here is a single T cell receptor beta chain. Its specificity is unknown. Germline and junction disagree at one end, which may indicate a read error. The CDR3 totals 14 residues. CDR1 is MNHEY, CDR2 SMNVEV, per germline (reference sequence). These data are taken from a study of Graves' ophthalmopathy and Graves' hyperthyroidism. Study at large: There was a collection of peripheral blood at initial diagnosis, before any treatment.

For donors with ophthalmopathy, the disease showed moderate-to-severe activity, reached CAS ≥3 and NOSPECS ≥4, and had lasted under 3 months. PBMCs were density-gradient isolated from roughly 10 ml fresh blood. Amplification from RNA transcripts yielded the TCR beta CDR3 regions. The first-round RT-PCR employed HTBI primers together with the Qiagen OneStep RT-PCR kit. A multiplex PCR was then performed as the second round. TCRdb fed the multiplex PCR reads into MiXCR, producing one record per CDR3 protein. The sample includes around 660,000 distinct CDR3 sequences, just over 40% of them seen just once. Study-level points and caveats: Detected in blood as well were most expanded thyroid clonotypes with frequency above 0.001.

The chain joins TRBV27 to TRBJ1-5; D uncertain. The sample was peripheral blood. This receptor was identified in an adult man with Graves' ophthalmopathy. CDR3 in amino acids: CASSRTDSNRPQHF. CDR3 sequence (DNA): TGTGCCAGCAGCCGGACGGATAGCAATCGGCCCCAGCATTTT.